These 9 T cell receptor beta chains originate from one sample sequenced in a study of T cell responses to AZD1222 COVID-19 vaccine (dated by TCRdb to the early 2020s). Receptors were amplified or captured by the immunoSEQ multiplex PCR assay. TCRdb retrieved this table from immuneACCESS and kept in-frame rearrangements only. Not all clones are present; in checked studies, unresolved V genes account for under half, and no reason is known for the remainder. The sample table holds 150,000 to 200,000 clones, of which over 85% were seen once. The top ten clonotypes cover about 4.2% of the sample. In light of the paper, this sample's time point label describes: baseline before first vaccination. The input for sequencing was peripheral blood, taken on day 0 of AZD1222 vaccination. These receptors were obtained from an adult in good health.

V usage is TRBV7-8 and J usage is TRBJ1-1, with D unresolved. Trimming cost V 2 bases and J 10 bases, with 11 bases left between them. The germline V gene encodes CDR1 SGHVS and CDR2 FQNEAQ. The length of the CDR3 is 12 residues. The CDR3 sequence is CASSLMPEGAFF. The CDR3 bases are TGTGCCAGCAGCTTAATGCCCGAGGGAGCTTTCTTT.

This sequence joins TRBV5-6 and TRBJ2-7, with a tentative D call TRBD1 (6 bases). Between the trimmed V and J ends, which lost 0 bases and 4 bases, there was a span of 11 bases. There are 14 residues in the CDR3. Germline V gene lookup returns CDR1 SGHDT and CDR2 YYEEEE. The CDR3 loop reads CASSLDPQGYEQYF. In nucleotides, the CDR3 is TGTGCCAGCAGCTTGGACCCTCAGGGGTACGAGCAGTACTTC.

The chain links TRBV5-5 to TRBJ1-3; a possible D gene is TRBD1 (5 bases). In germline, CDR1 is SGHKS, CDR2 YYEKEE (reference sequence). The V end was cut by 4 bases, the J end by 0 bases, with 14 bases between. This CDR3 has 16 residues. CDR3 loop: CASSGYRSGSGNTIYF. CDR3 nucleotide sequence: TGTGCCAGCAGCGGTTACAGGTCAGGCTCTGGAAACACCATATATTTT.

The DNA of the CDR3 is TGTGCCAGCAGTTCATATTTGGACGGGACCGGGGAGCTGTTTTTT. Protein sequence: CASSSYLDGTGELFF. This chain connects TRBV6-5 to TRBJ2-2, with D unclear. CDR3 length: 15 amino acids. Germline V gene sequence: CDR1 MNHEY, CDR2 SVGAGI. V lost 4 bases to trimming and J lost 5 bases, with 14 bases between them.

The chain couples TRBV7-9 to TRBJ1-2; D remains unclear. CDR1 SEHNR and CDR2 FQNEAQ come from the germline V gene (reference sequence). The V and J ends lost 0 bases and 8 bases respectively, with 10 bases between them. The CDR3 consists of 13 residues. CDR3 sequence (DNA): TGTGCCAGCAGCTTAGCGAAAGGAAGAGGCTACACCTTC. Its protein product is CASSLAKGRGYTF.

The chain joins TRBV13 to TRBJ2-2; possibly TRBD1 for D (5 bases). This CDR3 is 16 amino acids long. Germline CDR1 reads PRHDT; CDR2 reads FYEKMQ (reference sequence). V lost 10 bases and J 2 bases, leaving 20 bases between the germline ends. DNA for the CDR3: TGTGCCACTGGGGCCGAACTGACAGAAAACACCGGGGAGCTGTTTTTT. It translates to CATGAELTENTGELFF.

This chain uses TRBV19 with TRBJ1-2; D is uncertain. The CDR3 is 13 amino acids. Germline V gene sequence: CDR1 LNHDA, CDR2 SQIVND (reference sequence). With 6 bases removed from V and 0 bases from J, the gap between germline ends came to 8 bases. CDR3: CASRAQANYGYTF. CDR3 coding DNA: TGTGCCAGTAGGGCTCAAGCTAACTATGGCTACACCTTC.

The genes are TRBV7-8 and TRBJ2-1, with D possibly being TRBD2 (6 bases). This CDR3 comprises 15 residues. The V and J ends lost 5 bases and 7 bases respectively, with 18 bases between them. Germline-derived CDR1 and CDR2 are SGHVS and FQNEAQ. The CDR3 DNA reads TGTGCCAGCAGCATTTATACGGGAGTGGGAAATGAGCAGTTCTTC. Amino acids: CASSIYTGVGNEQFF.

The CDR3 DNA sequence: TGTGCCAGCAGTGGGCTCGGGGCTTTCTTT. It encodes CASSGLGAFF. V usage is TRBV2 and J usage is TRBJ1-1; no clear D gene. Germline V gene data show CDR1 as SNHLY and CDR2 as FYNNEI. The CDR3 is 10 residues long. The germline V and J ends were trimmed by 4 bases and 11 bases, with 8 bases remaining between them.